This TCR beta chain was profiled in a study of cytomegalovirus exposure and HLA in healthy donors. Both 60 Vbeta primers and 13 Jbeta primers went into the PCR. This table comes from immunoSEQ multiplex PCR, and its TCRdb copy is limited to in-frame clones, with some not included. Of about 70,000 clones listed, around 74% are singletons. V shed 3 bases and J shed 0 bases, with 18 bases lying between them. Germline CDR1 GTSNPN, CDR2 SVGIG (reference sequence). The CDR3 covers 17 residues. The sample comprised PBMCs. The chain carries TRBV30 and TRBJ2-1; D gene uncertain. The receptor was derived from a human donor in good health. CDR3 sequence: CAWSANRFVSSYNEQFF. The DNA for the CDR3 is TGTGCCTGGAGCGCGAATCGGTTTGTTTCCTCCTACAATGAGCAGTTCTTC.